These 12 T cell receptor beta chains share one sample of origin, sequenced in a study of blood T cell repertoires in COVID-19. Clones were read by immunoSEQ multiplex PCR, and TCRdb kept only the in-frame ones, dropping some. The data hold 60,000 to 65,000 clones, with about 75% observed a single time. Sequenced: peripheral blood. Source of these receptors: a human donor in a cohort sampled during active COVID-19.

This clone occurred a few times. The chain employs TRBV18 and TRBJ1-2, with D possibly TRBD1 on 6 matching bases. The CDR3 covers 16 residues. Trimming pared 6 bases from V and 6 bases from J, leaving 23 bases between. CDR1 KGHSH and CDR2 LQKENI come from the germline V gene. The CDR3 bases are TGTGCCAGCTCGGGACCGGAACAGGGAAGAAGGGATGGCTACACCTTC. Amino acid sequence: CASSGPEQGRRDGYTF.

The chain uses TRBV6-5 and TRBJ1-6; D gene uncertain. This CDR3 spans 14 amino acids. The ends were cut back, 6 bases at V and 5 bases at J, with 11 bases in the middle. Germline values: CDR1 MNHEY, CDR2 SVGAGI. CDR3 DNA sequence: TGTGCCAGCAGCCACTCCGAGGATAATTCACCCCTCCACTTT. It encodes CASSHSEDNSPLHF.

V gene TRBV11-2 combines with J gene TRBJ1-3; D not certain. CDR1 SGHAT and CDR2 FQNNGV come from the germline V gene. The CDR3 runs 17 residues. Trimming stripped 0 bases from V and 0 bases from J, with 12 bases between. This CDR3 is CASSLDVYRVSGNTIYF. The CDR3 coding sequence is TGTGCCAGCAGCTTAGATGTATACCGAGTCTCTGGAAACACCATATATTTT.

The chain uses TRBV19 and TRBJ1-4; the match to TRBD1 covers 7 bases. The CDR3 is 15 residues long. The V gene's germline CDR1 is LNHDA and CDR2 SQIVND (reference sequence). Germline trimming cut 3 bases from V and 8 bases from J; bases unmatched to any gene: 9. CDR3 in DNA: TGTGCCAGTAGTATGGTGCCAGGGGGAGAGGAAAAACTGTTTTTT. It codes for CASSMVPGGEEKLFF.

The chain is built from TRBV7-8 and TRBJ1-1; D may be TRBD1 (6 bases). Germline V lookup: CDR1 SGHVS, CDR2 FQNEAQ. The V and J ends lost 6 bases and 1 base respectively, with 12 bases between them. The CDR3 contains 14 residues. CDR3 sequence reads: CASSIQGRNTEAFF. The CDR3 coding sequence is TGTGCCAGCAGTATTCAGGGGCGGAACACTGAAGCTTTCTTT.

This chain joins TRBV24-1 and TRBJ2-1; 7 bases line up with TRBD2. V lost 2 bases and J lost 1; bases outside the gene matches: 7. CDR1 is KGHDR, CDR2 SFDVKD, per germline. The CDR3 contains 17 residues. The CDR3 nucleotides read TGTGCCACCAGTGATTCAGTAGCGGGCCCATCCTACAATGAGCAGTTCTTC. Its translation is CATSDSVAGPSYNEQFF.

This clone was seen many times. V is TRBV29-1 and J is TRBJ1-1; TRBD1 is a possible D gene (5 bases). CDR3 length equals 11 residues. CDR1 SQVTM and CDR2 ANQGSEA come from the germline V gene. Trimming cost V 1 base and J 7 bases, with 7 bases left between them. The CDR3: CSVEGGNEAFF. CDR3 nucleotide sequence: TGCAGCGTTGAAGGGGGCAATGAAGCTTTCTTT.

The chain uses TRBV7-3 and TRBJ2-7, with a possible D match to TRBD1 (5 bases). V was pared by 1 base and J by 1 base, with 8 bases between. Germline V CDR1 and CDR2: SGHTA, FQGTGA. The CDR3 runs to 14 residues. CDR3 bases: TGTGCCAGCAGCTTAAATGCAGGGTCCTACGAGCAGTACTTC. Translation gives CASSLNAGSYEQYF. The entire variable domain, with the rest obtained from reference TRBV7-3 and TRBJ2-7, is as follows: GAGVSQTPSNKVTEKGKYVELRCDPISGHTALYWYRQSLGQGPEFLIYFQGTGAADDSGLPNDRFFAVRPEGSVSTLKIQRTERGDSAVYLCASSLNAGSYEQYFGPGTRLTVT.

The genes are TRBV6-6 and TRBJ2-3; TRBD2 might be the D (5 bases). The V end lost 5 bases, the J end lost 7 bases, and 10 bases lay between the germline ends. The germline V gene has CDR1 MNHNY and CDR2 SVGAGI (reference sequence). The CDR3 covers 12 residues. This CDR3 is CASSDPGYTQYF. Written as DNA, the CDR3 is TGTGCCAGCAGTGATCCGGGGTATACGCAGTATTTT.

The chain carries TRBV4-3 and TRBJ1-2; 9 bases agree with TRBD1. With 6 bases clipped from V and 1 base from J, the junction kept 9 bases outside the gene matches. Germline lookup yields CDR1 LGHNA and CDR2 YSLEER. The CDR3 runs 16 residues. The CDR3 bases are TGCGCCAGCAGTCGGGACAGGGAGGCGCTTAACTATGGCTACACCTTC. It encodes CASSRDREALNYGYTF.

The rearrangement uses TRBV7-2 and TRBJ1-5; 7 bases are shared with TRBD1. The CDR3 has 15 residues. Trimming took 3 bases from V and 4 from J; bases not matched to a gene: 6. Germline CDR1 SGHTA, CDR2 FQGNSA. This CDR3 reads CASSLWETGNQPQHF. The CDR3 nucleotides are TGTGCCAGCAGCTTGTGGGAGACAGGGAATCAGCCCCAGCATTTT.

This clone appeared once. The chain combines TRBV7-2 with TRBJ1-4; D call uncertain. Germline lookup yields CDR1 SGHTA and CDR2 FQGNSA. CDR3 length: 15 amino acids. V was trimmed by 5 bases and J by 3 bases, leaving 13 bases between them. The CDR3 DNA reads as TGTGCCAGCAGCCCCACCCGGGTTGCTAATGAAAAACTGTTTTTT. Translation: CASSPTRVANEKLFF.